The sequence of this T cell receptor beta chain was determined in a study of shared clonotypes between healthy human individuals. Study details: Donors, aged 18 to 49, were two women and three men.

General study results and limits: Clonotype sharing levels among donors were expected to vary with sequencing depth. Generally, naive subsets (rather than memory subsets) showed larger estimated richness.

Original processing notes: Without quality scores, immunoSEQ junctional reads could not be filtered like full-length reads. Sequencing was performed with immunoSEQ multiplex PCR; in TCRdb, only in-frame clones are kept and a portion is missing. The V and J calls and clone size come from that table; D and trimming were worked out from the DNA. The data hold over 95,000 clones, with around 68% observed a single time. CDR3 size: 16 residues. J lost 4 bases, V lost 5 bases, and 10 bases had no gene match. Germline V gives CDR1 MRHNA, CDR2 SNTAGT. Of note for this clone: Its matching antigen is unknown.

Sequenced material: memory CD8+ T cells sorted from blood. The subset: CD45RO+ cells pooled with CCR7-negative TemRA cells. This clonotype was obtained from a woman in her thirties in good health. The chain links TRBV6-4 to TRBJ2-5; 10 bases match TRBD1. CDR3 nucleotide sequence: TGTGCCAGCAGTACCCGACAGGGGGCTGGGGTAGAGACCCAGTACTTC. Amino acids: CASSTRQGAGVETQYF.